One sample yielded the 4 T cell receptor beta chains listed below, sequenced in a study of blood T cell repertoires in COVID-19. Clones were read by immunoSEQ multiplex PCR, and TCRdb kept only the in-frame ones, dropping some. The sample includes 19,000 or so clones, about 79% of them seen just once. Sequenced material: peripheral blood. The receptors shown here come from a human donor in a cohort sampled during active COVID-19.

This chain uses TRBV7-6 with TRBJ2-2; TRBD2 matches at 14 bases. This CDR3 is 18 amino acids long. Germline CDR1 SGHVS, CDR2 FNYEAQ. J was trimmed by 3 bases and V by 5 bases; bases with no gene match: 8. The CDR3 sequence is CASSQTSGRATDTGELFF. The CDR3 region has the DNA TGTGCCAGCAGCCAGACTAGCGGGAGGGCCACCGACACCGGGGAGCTGTTTTTT. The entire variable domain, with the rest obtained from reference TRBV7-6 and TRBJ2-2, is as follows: GAGVSQSPRYKVTKRGQDVALRCDPISGHVSLYWYRQALGQGPEFLTYFNYEAQQDKSGLPNDRFSAERPEGSISTLTIQRTEQRDSAMYRCASSQTSGRATDTGELFFGEGSRLTVL.

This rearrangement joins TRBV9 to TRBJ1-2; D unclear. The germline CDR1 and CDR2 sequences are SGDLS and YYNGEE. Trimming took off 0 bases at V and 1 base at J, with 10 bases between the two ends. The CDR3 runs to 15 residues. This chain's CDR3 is CASSVGGGRNYGYTF. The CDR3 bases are TGTGCCAGCAGCGTAGGTGGAGGACGTAACTATGGCTACACCTTC.

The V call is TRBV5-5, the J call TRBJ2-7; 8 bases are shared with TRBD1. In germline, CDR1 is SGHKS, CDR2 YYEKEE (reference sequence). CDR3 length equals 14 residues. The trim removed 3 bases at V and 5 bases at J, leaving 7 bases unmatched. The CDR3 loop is CASSSKGTGHEQYF. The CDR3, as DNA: TGTGCCAGCAGCTCGAAAGGGACAGGTCACGAGCAGTACTTC.

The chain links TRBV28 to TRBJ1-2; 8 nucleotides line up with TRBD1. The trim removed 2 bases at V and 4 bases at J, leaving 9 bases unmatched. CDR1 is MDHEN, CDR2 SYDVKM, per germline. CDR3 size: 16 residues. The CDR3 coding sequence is TGTGCCAGCAGTTTAGCGGACAGGGCTTCCCTCTATGGCTACACCTTC. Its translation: CASSLADRASLYGYTF.